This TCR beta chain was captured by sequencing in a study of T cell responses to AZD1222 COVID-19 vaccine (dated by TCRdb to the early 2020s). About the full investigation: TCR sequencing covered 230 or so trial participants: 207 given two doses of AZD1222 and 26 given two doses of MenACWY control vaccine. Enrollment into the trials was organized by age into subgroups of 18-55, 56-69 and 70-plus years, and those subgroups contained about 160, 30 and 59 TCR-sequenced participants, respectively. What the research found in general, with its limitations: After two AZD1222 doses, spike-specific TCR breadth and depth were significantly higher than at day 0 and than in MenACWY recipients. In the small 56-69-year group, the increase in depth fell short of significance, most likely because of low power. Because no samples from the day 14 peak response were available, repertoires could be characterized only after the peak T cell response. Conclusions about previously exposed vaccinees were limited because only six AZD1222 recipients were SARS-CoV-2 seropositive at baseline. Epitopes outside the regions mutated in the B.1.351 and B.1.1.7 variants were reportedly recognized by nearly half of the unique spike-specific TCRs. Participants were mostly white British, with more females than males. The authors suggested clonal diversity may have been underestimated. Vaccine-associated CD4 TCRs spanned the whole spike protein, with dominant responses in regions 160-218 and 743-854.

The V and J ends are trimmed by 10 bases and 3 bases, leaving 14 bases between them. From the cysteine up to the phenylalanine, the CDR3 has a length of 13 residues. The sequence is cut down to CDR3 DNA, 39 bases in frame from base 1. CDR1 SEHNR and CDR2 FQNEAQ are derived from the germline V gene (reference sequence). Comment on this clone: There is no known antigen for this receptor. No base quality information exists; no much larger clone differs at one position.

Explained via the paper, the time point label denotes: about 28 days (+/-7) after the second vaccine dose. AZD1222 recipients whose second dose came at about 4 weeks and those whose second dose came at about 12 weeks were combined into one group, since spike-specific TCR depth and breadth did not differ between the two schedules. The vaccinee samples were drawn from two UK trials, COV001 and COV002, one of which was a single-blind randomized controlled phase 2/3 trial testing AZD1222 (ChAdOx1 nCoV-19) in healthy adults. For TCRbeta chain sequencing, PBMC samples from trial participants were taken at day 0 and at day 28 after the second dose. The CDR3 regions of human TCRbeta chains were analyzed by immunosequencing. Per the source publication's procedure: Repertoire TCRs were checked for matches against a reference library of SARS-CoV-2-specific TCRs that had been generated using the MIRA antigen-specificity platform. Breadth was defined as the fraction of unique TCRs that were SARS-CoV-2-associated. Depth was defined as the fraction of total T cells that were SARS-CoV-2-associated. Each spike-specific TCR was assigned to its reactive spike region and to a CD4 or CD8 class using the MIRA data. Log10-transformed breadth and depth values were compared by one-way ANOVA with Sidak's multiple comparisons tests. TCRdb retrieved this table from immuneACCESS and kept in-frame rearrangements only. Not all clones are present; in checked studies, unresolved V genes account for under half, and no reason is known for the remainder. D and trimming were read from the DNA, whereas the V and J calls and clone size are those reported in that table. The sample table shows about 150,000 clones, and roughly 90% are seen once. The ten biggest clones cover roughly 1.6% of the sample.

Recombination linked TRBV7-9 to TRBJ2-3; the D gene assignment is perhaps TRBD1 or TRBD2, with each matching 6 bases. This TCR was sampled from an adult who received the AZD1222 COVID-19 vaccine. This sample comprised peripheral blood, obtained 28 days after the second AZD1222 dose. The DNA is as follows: TGTGCCACAGGATGGGGGGCTACAGATACGCAGTATTTT. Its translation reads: CATGWGATDTQYF.